This paragraph reports one T cell receptor beta chain. The antigen remains unidentified. This sample is drawn from a study of blood T cells in healthy people across ages. Study findings and constraints: Considered underestimates were the diversity estimates obtained from one million T cells.

The CDR3 contains 18 residues. Germline V lookup: CDR1 SGHVS, CDR2 FQNEAQ. With a J-beta primer mix and a sample-barcoded 5' primer, a second PCR ran roughly 6 to 11 cycles. A template-switch adaptor that had 12 random nucleotides put a tag on each cDNA molecule. There were at least 3 million CDR3-containing paired-end reads obtained from each sample. TCRdb passed the 5' RACE reads through MiXCR, listing each CDR3 protein once. The sample holds 850,000 to 950,000 distinct CDR3 sequences; more than 25% are singletons and the top ten take approximately 15%. Roughly 10 milliliters of peripheral blood were drawn from each donor.

Sequencing was carried out using blood. This chain links TRBV7-8 with TRBJ2-5; D tentatively reads TRBD1 or TRBD2 (5 bases each). The J call may be incorrect, as the DNA end agrees better with TRBJ2-7. The TCR originated in an elderly woman in good health. CDR3 amino acids: CAGGQRAPGSGLTYEQYF. The CDR3 nucleotides are TGTGCCGGCGGGCAACGGGCCCCAGGGTCCGGCCTCACCTACGAGCAGTACTTC.